The 24 T cell receptor beta chains below were found in one sample sequenced in a study of T cells in Graves' hyperthyroidism and ophthalmopathy. It was RNA transcripts that yielded the amplified TCR beta CDR3 regions. TCR CDR3 regions were first amplified by RT-PCR with HTBI primers. TCRdb fed the multiplex PCR reads into MiXCR, producing one record per CDR3 protein. Of 300,000 to 450,000 distinct CDR3 sequences listed, 15% to 18% are singletons. Sequencing used blood. These receptor sequences come from a young woman with Graves' hyperthyroidism that later progressed to Graves' ophthalmopathy.

The J gene is TRBJ2-1, the V gene TRBV28; 10 positions match TRBD2. V lost 8 bases to trimming and J lost 5 bases; unmatched junction nucleotides: 24. This CDR3 is 20 amino acids long. Germline V gene data show CDR1 as MDHEN and CDR2 as SYDVKM. The CDR3 region is CASFPPGLAGGVPWDNEQFF. CDR3 DNA: TGTGCCAGCTTCCCCCCTGGGTTAGCGGGAGGCGTCCCCTGGGACAATGAGCAGTTCTTC.

The J gene is TRBJ1-2, the V gene TRBV19; 10 nucleotides match TRBD1. The CDR3 totals 15 residues. J gave up 4 bases and V 5 bases, and 7 bases lay outside the gene matches. Germline lookup yields CDR1 LNHDA and CDR2 SQIVND (reference sequence). The CDR3 coding sequence is TGTGCCAGTAGTCCCTCTAGGGACAGGGGCTATGGCTACACCTTC. Translation: CASSPSRDRGYGYTF.

This clonotype was recorded only once. A clone one base away is much larger, so this may be a read error. The V and J genes are TRBV12-3 or TRBV12-4 and TRBJ2-3, with 14 bases that match TRBD2. The V and J ends lost 5 bases and 6 bases, in that order; junction bases with no gene match: 10. The CDR3 spans 17 residues. In DNA form, the CDR3 reads TGTGCCAGCAGTCCCCACCTGACTAGCGGGAGGGTGGATACGCAGTATTTT. This encodes CASSPHLTSGRVDTQYF.

This clonotype was observed a handful of times. The chain combines TRBV28 with TRBJ1-1; perhaps TRBD1 as D (5 bases). Between the trimmed V and J ends, which lost 7 bases and 1 base, there was a span of 13 bases. The CDR3 is 14 amino acids. Germline V gene lookup returns CDR1 MDHEN and CDR2 SYDVKM. The CDR3 is CASNSGGSNTEAFF. The DNA of the CDR3 is TGTGCCAGCAATTCGGGGGGATCGAACACTGAAGCTTTCTTT.

This clonotype was seen at least ten times. V and J are TRBV18 and TRBJ1-4, with unresolved D. This CDR3 spans 14 amino acids. Trimming took off 3 bases at V and 8 bases at J, with 13 bases between the two ends. Germline assignment: CDR1 KGHSH and CDR2 LQKENI. The chain's CDR3 is CASSPRRGEEKLFF. CDR3 sequence (DNA): TGTGCCAGCTCACCCCGTCGGGGTGAAGAAAAACTGTTTTTT.

This clonotype was seen ten or more times. CDR3 bases: TGTGCCAGCAGCCGACAGGGCTCAGATACGCAGTATTTT. Amino acids: CASSRQGSDTQYF. The chain combines TRBV7-9 with TRBJ2-3; 7 bases are shared with TRBD1. The CDR3 spans 13 residues. Germline trimming cut 5 bases from V and 4 bases from J; bases unmatched to any gene: 3. CDR1 and CDR2 (germline): SEHNR, FQNEAQ (reference sequence).

V usage is TRBV5-6 and J usage is TRBJ2-1; D is ambiguous. V lost 4 bases and J 0 bases, leaving 11 bases between the germline ends. Germline CDR1 reads SGHDT; CDR2 reads YYEEEE. This CDR3 is 15 amino acids long. CDR3 DNA: TGTGCCAGCAGCCCAACCCAAGGCTCCTACAATGAGCAGTTCTTC. Protein: CASSPTQGSYNEQFF.

There are a few counts of this clonotype. V usage is TRBV19 and J usage is TRBJ2-3; no clear D gene. CDR1 and CDR2 (germline): LNHDA, SQIVND (reference sequence). CDR3 length: 13 residues. Trimming cost V 5 bases and J 2 bases, with 8 bases left between them. The CDR3 nucleotides read TGTGCCAGTAGTTCCTCCCACACAGATACGCAGTATTTT. Translation gives CASSSSHTDTQYF.

The chain is built from TRBV7-9 and TRBJ2-1; 13 nucleotides align to TRBD2. The CDR3 spans 20 residues. Trimming cost V 3 bases and J 2 bases; bases outside gene matches: 13. Looked up from germline, CDR1 is SEHNR and CDR2 is FQNEAQ (reference sequence). The CDR3 region is CASSFQSTSGRAGTYNEQFF. The CDR3 DNA is TGTGCCAGCAGCTTCCAGAGTACTAGCGGGAGGGCCGGGACCTACAATGAGCAGTTCTTC.

At least ten counts were recorded for this clonotype. The V call is TRBV28, the J call TRBJ2-3, with D perhaps TRBD1 (5 bases). The CDR3 totals 15 residues. Trimming cost V 5 bases and J 0 bases, with 12 bases left between them. CDR1 MDHEN and CDR2 SYDVKM come from the germline V gene. The CDR3 spells CASSPDSDSTDTQYF. The CDR3 DNA follows: TGTGCCAGCAGTCCTGACAGTGATAGCACAGATACGCAGTATTTT.

Of note for this clonotype: A much larger clonotype is one base distant, so this may be a read error. The chain combines TRBV29-1 with TRBJ2-1, with 7 positions matching TRBD2. Germline CDR1 and CDR2: SQVTM and ANQGSEA. CDR3 size: 13 residues. The CDR3, as DNA: TGCAGCGCTGGGGGGGACCAATACAGTGAGCAGTTCTTC. Protein: CSAGGDQYSEQFF.

The chain has TRBV11-3 and TRBJ1-1; 8 positions agree with TRBD1. This CDR3 has 14 amino acids. Germline values: CDR1 SGHNT, CDR2 YENEEA. The V gene end was trimmed by 5 bases and the J gene end by 3 bases; junction bases not matched to a gene: 5. The CDR3 nucleotides read TGTGCCAGCAGCCCCTACAGGGGGTACACTGAAGCTTTCTTT. This encodes CASSPYRGYTEAFF.

Ten or more counts support this clonotype. The chain links TRBV6-1 to TRBJ1-2; D is uncertain. The germline V gene has CDR1 MNHNS and CDR2 SASEGT. V was cut by 9 bases and J by 4 bases, with 9 bases left in between. This CDR3 contains 11 residues. The CDR3 protein is CASQEPYGYTF. The CDR3 DNA is TGTGCCAGTCAGGAGCCCTATGGCTACACCTTC.

The chain employs TRBV27 and TRBJ2-1; no reliable D call. Between the trimmed V and J ends, which lost 6 bases and 2 bases, there was a span of 17 bases. The germline gives CDR1 MNHEY, CDR2 SMNVEV (reference sequence). This CDR3 comprises 16 residues. The CDR3 nucleotides are TGTGCCAGCAGCACCTCTTCCGCGGCTCCCTACAATGAGCAGTTCTTC. It codes for CASSTSSAAPYNEQFF.

This chain connects TRBV10-3 to TRBJ2-7, with 7 bases aligning to TRBD1. After removal of 7 bases from V and 2 bases from J, the junction contained 14 bases not matched to a gene. Per germline, CDR1 ENHRY and CDR2 SYGVKD. The CDR3 contains 16 residues. The CDR3 protein is CAITSRGGTETYEQYF. CDR3 bases: TGTGCCATCACCTCGAGAGGTGGGACAGAGACCTACGAGCAGTACTTC.

This clonotype was seen at least ten times. The rearrangement links TRBV12-3 or TRBV12-4 to TRBJ2-1, with TRBD2 identical over 8 bases. The CDR3 is made up of 15 amino acids. After removal of 1 base from V and 2 bases from J, the junction contained 1 base not matched to a gene. In nucleotides, the CDR3 is TGTGCCAGCAGTTTAGGCGGGAGGACCTACAATGAGCAGTTCTTC. It yields the protein CASSLGGRTYNEQFF.

About this clonotype: An end of the junction does not agree with germline; a read error may underlie this. The gene calls are TRBV7-9 and TRBJ2-5; D is unclear. The CDR3 has 13 amino acids. Germline V gives CDR1 SEHNR, CDR2 FQNEAQ (reference sequence). The CDR3 spells CASSFVEEEAQYF. CDR3 nucleotide sequence: TGTGCCAGCAGCTTTGTAGAAGAAGAGGCCCAGTACTTC.

Many counts were recorded for this clonotype. The V gene is TRBV3-1, the J gene TRBJ2-1; TRBD1 is a possible D gene (5 bases). Germline CDR1 reads LGHDT; CDR2 reads YNNKEL (reference sequence). This CDR3 has 14 residues. The ends were cut back, 4 bases at V and 9 bases at J, with 16 bases in the middle. CDR3 amino acids: CASSPTIGASEQFF. CDR3 DNA sequence: TGTGCCAGCAGCCCCACGATAGGGGCAAGTGAGCAGTTCTTC.

This clonotype was detected many times. The chain combines TRBV18 with TRBJ1-1, with 10 bases fitting TRBD1. Germline-derived CDR1 and CDR2 are KGHSH and LQKENI. Losses at the gene ends were 3 bases for V and 4 bases for J; bases not matched to a gene: 5. The CDR3 is 15 amino acids. The CDR3 bases are TGTGCCAGCTCACCCGCACGGACAGGGGGCACTGAAGCTTTCTTT. Translation: CASSPARTGGTEAFF.

This clonotype was seen repeatedly, ten times or more. The rearrangement joins TRBV6-1 to TRBJ2-7; D uncertain. Germline-derived CDR1 and CDR2 are MNHNS and SASEGT. This CDR3 has 11 amino acids. The V and J ends lost 5 bases and 6 bases respectively, with 8 bases between them. The CDR3 DNA sequence: TGTGCCAGCAGTAAACAACCCGAGCAGTACTTC. This encodes CASSKQPEQYF.

This clonotype was observed a few times. The rearrangement uses TRBV5-1 and TRBJ2-3, with D perhaps TRBD2 (6 bases). V was shortened by 4 bases and J by 8 bases, with 20 bases between the two germline ends. Germline V gene data show CDR1 as SGHRS and CDR2 as YFSETQ. The CDR3 sequence is 15 residues long. CDR3 nucleotide sequence: TGCGCCAGCAGCCCCTCCGGAGGGTCGTCTGCTACGCAGTATTTT. Translating it yields CASSPSGGSSATQYF. Full variable domain (rest looked up from reference TRBV5-1 and TRBJ2-3): KAGVTQTPRYLIKTRGQQVTLSCSPISGHRSVSWYQQTPGQGLQFLFEYFSETQRNKGNFPGRFSGRQFSNSRSEMNVSTLELGDSALYLCASSPSGGSSATQYFGPGTRLTVL.

This clonotype came up many times. The genes are TRBV6-2 or TRBV6-3 and TRBJ2-1, with D perhaps TRBD2 (5 bases). Looked up from germline, CDR1 is MNHEY and CDR2 is SVGEGT. The CDR3 is 14 residues long. The V gene lost 10 bases and the J gene lost 8 bases, with 21 bases spanning the gap. This chain's CDR3 is CATHFSASRDEQFF. The CDR3 DNA reads as TGTGCCACCCATTTTAGCGCCTCTAGGGATGAGCAGTTCTTC.

This clonotype occurred many times. The V call is TRBV20-1, the J call TRBJ2-7; TRBD2 is a possible D gene (6 bases). Germline V gene sequence: CDR1 DFQATT, CDR2 SNEGSKA (reference sequence). CDR3 length: 15 residues. Trimming cost V 0 bases and J 1 base, with 13 bases left between them. CDR3 sequence: CSARDRGKKSYEQYF. The CDR3, as DNA: TGCAGTGCTAGAGACCGGGGGAAAAAATCCTACGAGCAGTACTTC.

The V and J genes are TRBV20-1 and TRBJ1-6, with 7 bases identical to TRBD1. This CDR3 is built from 14 residues. CDR1 DFQATT and CDR2 SNEGSKA come from the germline V gene (reference sequence). Germline trimming cut 2 bases from V and 5 bases from J; bases unmatched to any gene: 3. The CDR3 sequence is CSARMGQNNSPLHF. CDR3 in DNA: TGCAGTGCTAGAATGGGACAGAATAATTCACCCCTCCACTTT.